Reported below is one TCR beta chain. Original methodology: It was from reference gene primer amplification that nucleated cell counts were estimated. Sequenced by immunoSEQ multiplex PCR; TCRdb stores in-frame clones only, minus some. Clonal size and the V and J genes are those of that table, whereas D and trimming came from the DNA. The profile covers about 110,000 clones, with approximately 84% appearing a single time and about 8.1% taken by the ten largest. This entry is derived from a study of blood T cell repertoires in COVID-19. This clonotype was sampled from a woman between 35 and 50 years old with acute or convalescent COVID-19. The specimen was peripheral blood.

The chain's CDR3 is CASSPDRGPREQYF. The CDR3 region has the DNA TGTGCCAGCAGCCCCGACAGGGGGCCTCGGGAGCAGTACTTC. J is TRBJ2-7 and V is TRBV7-6; 10 positions agree with TRBD1. Germline values: CDR1 SGHVS, CDR2 FNYEAQ. V was clipped by 5 bases and J by 7 bases; unmatched bases: 8. The CDR3 loop spans 14 amino acids.